Below, 30 T cell receptor beta chains from the same sample are listed, as sequenced in a study of cytomegalovirus exposure and HLA in healthy donors. 60 Vbeta and 13 Jbeta primers were used in PCR. Profiled with immunoSEQ multiplex PCR; TCRdb holds only in-frame clones, not every one. The sample consists of about 95,000 clones, around three quarters of them appearing once. Material for sequencing was PBMCs. The receptors were sampled from a woman aged 50 to 60 in good health and CMV-seropositive.

This chain links TRBV5-4 with TRBJ2-7; D is possibly TRBD1 (6 bases). The CDR3 has 14 residues. V was trimmed by 3 bases and J by 3 bases, leaving 13 bases between them. Germline CDR1 is SGHNT and CDR2 is YYREEE (reference sequence). CDR3 sequence (DNA): TGTGCCAGCAGCTCCCCCGGGACAAGCTACGAGCAGTACTTC. Its translation is CASSSPGTSYEQYF.

The rearrangement joins TRBV27 to TRBJ1-6; D not certain. This CDR3 is 12 amino acids long. Germline CDR1 is MNHEY and CDR2 is SMNVEV (reference sequence). V was cut by 7 bases and J by 8 bases, with 9 bases left in between. Here the CDR3 reads CASTPVDSPLHF. Here the CDR3 DNA reads TGTGCCAGCACCCCGGTGGATTCACCCCTCCACTTT.

In DNA form, the CDR3 reads TGCGCCAGCAGCCAAGGACAGGGAGCCACAGATACGCAGTATTTT. Amino acids: CASSQGQGATDTQYF. The chain links TRBV4-3 to TRBJ2-3, with 7 bases that match TRBD1. The germline gives CDR1 LGHNA, CDR2 YSLEER. The CDR3 covers 15 residues. Germline trimming cut 1 base from V and 2 bases from J; bases unmatched to any gene: 3.

This rearrangement joins TRBV28 to TRBJ1-4; TRBD1 matches 7 bases. Losses at the gene ends were 5 bases for V and 8 bases for J; bases not matched to a gene: 11. Germline CDR1 reads MDHEN; CDR2 reads SYDVKM. The CDR3 runs to 15 residues. DNA of the CDR3: TGTGCCAGCAGTGAGACAGGGCTTCGGCGGGAAAAACTGTTTTTT. It codes for CASSETGLRREKLFF.

This chain uses TRBV7-9 with TRBJ2-2, with 9 bases fitting TRBD1. The germline gives CDR1 SEHNR, CDR2 FQNEAQ (reference sequence). V was clipped by 4 bases and J by 3 bases; unmatched bases: 3. This CDR3 has 15 amino acids. CDR3 nucleotides: TGTGCCAGCAGCTCCTGGACAGGGGACACCGGGGAGCTGTTTTTT. It specifies CASSSWTGDTGELFF.

CDR3 region: CASSQLAGRYNEQFF. For the CDR3, the DNA is TGCGCCAGCAGCCAACTAGCGGGTCGTTACAATGAGCAGTTCTTC. The chain carries TRBV4-1 and TRBJ2-1; TRBD2 matches at 8 bases. The CDR3 extends over 15 amino acids. Germline V gives CDR1 MGHRA, CDR2 YSYEKL. Losses at the gene ends were 2 bases for V and 4 bases for J; bases not matched to a gene: 4.

V usage is TRBV27 and J usage is TRBJ2-1, with TRBD2 matching over 7 bases. The germline gives CDR1 MNHEY, CDR2 SMNVEV (reference sequence). This CDR3 is built from 14 residues. V gave up 6 bases and J gave up 9 bases; unmatched junction bases: 11. CDR3 sequence: CASRGLVRFSEQFF. The CDR3 bases are TGTGCCAGCAGAGGACTAGTGCGGTTTAGTGAGCAGTTCTTC.

The J gene is TRBJ2-7, the V gene TRBV6-6; D is perhaps TRBD1 (5 bases). V was cut by 5 bases and J by 3 bases, with 8 bases left in between. From germline, CDR1 is MNHNY and CDR2 SVGAGI (reference sequence). The CDR3 spans 12 residues. CDR3 amino acids: CASSEQGYEQYF. The CDR3 nucleotides are TGTGCCAGCAGTGAGCAGGGCTACGAGCAGTACTTC.

This chain uses TRBV28 with TRBJ1-2, with D tentatively TRBD1 (5 bases). CDR3 length equals 15 residues. Germline V lookup: CDR1 MDHEN, CDR2 SYDVKM. The V end was cut by 6 bases, the J end by 9 bases, with 23 bases between. The CDR3 sequence is CASSDRSQGTASYTF. In nucleotides, the CDR3 is TGTGCCAGCAGCGACCGTTCGCAGGGCACCGCGAGCTACACCTTC.

This clone was counted a single time. This chain links TRBV4-1 with TRBJ1-2; 7 bases fit TRBD1. J gave up 2 bases and V 1 base, and 4 bases lay outside the gene matches. Germline V gene sequence: CDR1 MGHRA, CDR2 YSYEKL. The CDR3 loop spans 15 amino acids. The CDR3 DNA is TGCGCCAGCAGCCAAGGCAAGACAGGGAACTATGGCTACACCTTC. Encoded protein: CASSQGKTGNYGYTF.

This rearrangement joins TRBV4-1 to TRBJ2-4; D might be TRBD2 (7 bases). The CDR3 extends over 18 amino acids. In germline, CDR1 is MGHRA, CDR2 YSYEKL. V lost 1 base and J 0 bases, leaving 16 bases between the germline ends. The CDR3 loop is CASSQAGGTLLAKNIQYF. In nucleotides, the CDR3 is TGCGCCAGCAGCCAAGCGGGGGGCACCCTTCTAGCCAAAAACATTCAGTACTTC.

This clone was seen more than once but under ten times. The rearrangement joins TRBV19 to TRBJ1-1, with D unresolved. V was cut by 3 bases and J by 1 base, with 15 bases left in between. The germline gives CDR1 LNHDA, CDR2 SQIVND (reference sequence). There are 16 residues in the CDR3. The CDR3 region is CASSIQAAGKNTEAFF. The CDR3 coding sequence is TGTGCCAGTAGTATTCAAGCCGCGGGAAAGAACACTGAAGCTTTCTTT.

Regarding this clone: The sample holds other DNA sequences that translate to the same CDR3. This sequence joins TRBV11-3 and TRBJ2-1; 8 bases line up with TRBD2. This CDR3 has 15 residues. The trim removed 1 base at V and 10 bases at J, leaving 9 bases unmatched. Germline V lookup: CDR1 SGHNT, CDR2 YENEEA. The CDR3 nucleotides are TGTGCCAGCAGCTTAGGACGGGCGGGAGGAGACGAGCAGTTCTTC. This encodes CASSLGRAGGDEQFF.

The J gene is TRBJ2-1, the V gene TRBV5-1; D is undetermined. Germline values: CDR1 SGHRS, CDR2 YFSETQ. CDR3 length: 13 residues. Deletions cut 2 bases from V and 7 bases from J, with 10 bases between. CDR3 DNA sequence: TGCGCCAGCAGCTTATCAGTAAGTAATGAGCAGTTCTTC. This gives the protein CASSLSVSNEQFF. Full variable domain (rest looked up from reference TRBV5-1 and TRBJ2-1): KAGVTQTPRYLIKTRGQQVTLSCSPISGHRSVSWYQQTPGQGLQFLFEYFSETQRNKGNFPGRFSGRQFSNSRSEMNVSTLELGDSALYLCASSLSVSNEQFFGPGTRLTVL.

V is TRBV7-9 and J is TRBJ2-1; TRBD2 agrees at 8 bases. The ends lost 10 bases at V and 5 bases at J; junction bases unmatched: 10. The germline CDR1 and CDR2 sequences are SEHNR and FQNEAQ (reference sequence). The CDR3 consists of 14 residues. This CDR3 is CANVGGLAHNEQFF. In DNA, the CDR3 is TGTGCCAACGTGGGAGGACTAGCCCACAATGAGCAGTTCTTC.

The V call is TRBV5-4, the J call TRBJ1-5, with 7 nucleotides matching TRBD1. Trimming at V came to 4 bases and at J to 7 bases, leaving 8 bases not matched to a gene. This CDR3 has 14 residues. Germline V CDR1 and CDR2: SGHNT, YYREEE (reference sequence). CDR3 in DNA: TGTGCCAGCAGCACCTACGGGACAGACCAGCCCCAGCATTTT. It yields the protein CASSTYGTDQPQHF.

The chain recombines TRBV7-2 with TRBJ1-3; D is possibly TRBD1 (5 bases). Germline V gene sequence: CDR1 SGHTA, CDR2 FQGNSA. V was cut by 0 bases and J by 2 bases, with 8 bases left in between. This CDR3 has 15 amino acids. CDR3 DNA: TGTGCCAGCAGCTTAGCGGCAGGGACTGGAAACACCATATATTTT. This encodes CASSLAAGTGNTIYF.

The chain combines TRBV9 with TRBJ1-5, with D unresolved. There are 15 residues in the CDR3. Germline V gene sequence: CDR1 SGDLS, CDR2 YYNGEE. V lost 2 bases and J 6 bases, leaving 15 bases between the germline ends. This CDR3 is CASSVSGETLQPQHF. In nucleotides, the CDR3 is TGTGCCAGCAGCGTCAGCGGGGAGACCCTTCAGCCCCAGCATTTT.

The chain has TRBV5-4 and TRBJ1-6, with 8 bases aligning to TRBD1. The CDR3 has 16 amino acids. CDR1 is SGHNT, CDR2 YYREEE, per germline (reference sequence). The V gene end was trimmed by 0 bases and the J gene end by 8 bases; junction bases not matched to a gene: 7. The CDR3, as DNA: TGTGCCAGCAGCTTGGCCTCTCAGGGGGCGGATTCACCCCTCCACTTT. Amino acids: CASSLASQGADSPLHF.

The chain links TRBV6-5 to TRBJ2-3, with D maybe TRBD2 (6 bases). The ends were cut back, 6 bases at V and 0 bases at J, with 13 bases in the middle. There are 15 residues in the CDR3. Germline CDR1 and CDR2: MNHEY and SVGAGI. The CDR3 region is CASSRTGTSTDTQYF. CDR3 DNA sequence: TGTGCCAGCAGCAGGACCGGGACTAGCACAGATACGCAGTATTTT.

There are a few counts of this clone. J is TRBJ2-6 and V is TRBV11-2; TRBD1 might be the D (6 bases). Germline V lookup: CDR1 SGHAT, CDR2 FQNNGV. Trimming removed 5 bases at V and 4 bases at J, with 12 bases between. The length of the CDR3 is 15 residues. The CDR3 DNA sequence: TGTGCCAGCAGCCCTCAGGGGCGCGGGGCCAACGTCCTGACTTTC. Translation: CASSPQGRGANVLTF.

V gene TRBV4-2 combines with J gene TRBJ1-5; no firm D call. Trimming shortened V by 4 bases and J by 7 bases, and 11 bases separated the two germline ends. There are 13 residues in the CDR3. Looked up from germline, CDR1 is LGHNA and CDR2 is YNFKEQ. The CDR3 DNA reads TGTGCCAGCAGCCGGCAATTCGGGCAGCCCCAGCATTTT. The encoded protein is CASSRQFGQPQHF.

J is TRBJ2-7 and V is TRBV6-1, with D tentatively TRBD2 (5 bases). Germline V gene sequence: CDR1 MNHNS, CDR2 SASEGT. CDR3 length: 15 residues. V was shortened by 7 bases and J by 5 bases, with 21 bases between the two germline ends. The CDR3 here is CASIGPQREQNEQYF. The CDR3 DNA reads as TGTGCCAGCATTGGCCCCCAGAGGGAGCAGAACGAGCAGTACTTC.

The CDR3 DNA reads as TGTGCCACCAGACGGGACAGGGGCCCTTACAATGAGCAGTTCTTC. It codes for CATRRDRGPYNEQFF. The genes are TRBV15 and TRBJ2-1; TRBD1 aligns across 10 bases. The CDR3 is 15 amino acids. CDR1 and CDR2 from the germline V gene are LNHNV and YYDKDF (reference sequence). With V trimmed by 6 bases and J by 4 bases, 6 bases remained unmatched.

This sequence joins TRBV29-1 and TRBJ2-3; maybe TRBD1 (5 bases). This CDR3 has 13 amino acids. The V and J ends lost 2 bases and 3 bases respectively, with 9 bases between them. CDR1 is SQVTM and CDR2 is ANQGSEA in the germline V gene. The CDR3 loop is CSVEPRVTDTQYF. In nucleotides, the CDR3 is TGCAGCGTTGAACCCAGGGTAACAGATACGCAGTATTTT.

The rearrangement links TRBV29-1 to TRBJ1-2, with D maybe TRBD1 (6 bases). Looked up from germline, CDR1 is SQVTM and CDR2 is ANQGSEA. The V and J ends lost 6 bases and 8 bases respectively, with 22 bases between them. CDR3 length: 14 residues. As DNA, the CDR3 is TGCAGCGTGGGAACTACAGGGCTGGCTACAGGCTACACCTTC. Amino acid sequence: CSVGTTGLATGYTF.

The gene calls are TRBV5-4 and TRBJ1-1, with D maybe TRBD1 (5 bases). Germline-derived CDR1 and CDR2 are SGHNT and YYREEE (reference sequence). V gave up 10 bases and J gave up 1 base, with 17 bases separating them. The CDR3 runs 14 residues. CDR3: CASASVGGNTEAFF. DNA of the CDR3: TGTGCCTCCGCGTCGGTGGGGGGGAACACTGAAGCTTTCTTT.

The chain couples TRBV6-4 to TRBJ2-3; 8 nucleotides align to TRBD2. The germline V gene has CDR1 MRHNA and CDR2 SNTAGT. J gave up 4 bases and V 6 bases, and 6 bases lay outside the gene matches. The CDR3 has 14 residues. The DNA for the CDR3 is TGTGCCAGCAGCACCGGGGGGGACGCAGATACGCAGTATTTT. It is translated as CASSTGGDADTQYF.

This chain uses TRBV5-4 with TRBJ2-1; 7 nucleotides match TRBD1. Germline V gives CDR1 SGHNT, CDR2 YYREEE (reference sequence). There are 12 residues in the CDR3. Germline trimming cut 4 bases from V and 8 bases from J; bases unmatched to any gene: 3. As DNA, the CDR3 is TGTGCCAGCAGCCTCGACAGGGATGAGCAGTTCTTC. Translating it yields CASSLDRDEQFF.

The chain employs TRBV6-5 and TRBJ2-1; 11 bases are shared with TRBD1. The CDR3 length is 15 residues. The germline CDR1 and CDR2 sequences are MNHEY and SVGAGI. The ends lost 6 bases at V and 4 bases at J; junction bases unmatched: 5. The chain's CDR3 is CASSRTGGAYNEQFF. The CDR3 region has the DNA TGTGCCAGCAGCCGGACAGGGGGCGCGTACAATGAGCAGTTCTTC.